The 7 T cell receptor beta chains below were found in one sample sequenced in a study of regulatory and conventional T cells in RAG deficiency. Sequencing was performed with immunoSEQ multiplex PCR; in TCRdb, only in-frame clones are kept and a portion is missing. The sample holds thousands of clones, over 75% seen once. These data are also associated with another study on regulatory T cells. From that paper: The primer mix had 52 TRBV and 13 TRBJ primers.

What was sequenced was CD8+ T cells sorted from blood. The receptors stem from a human donor in good health.

This chain joins TRBV9 and TRBJ1-1, with TRBD1 matching over 8 bases. Germline V gene data show CDR1 as SGDLS and CDR2 as YYNGEE. This CDR3 is built from 13 residues. With V trimmed by 4 bases and J by 6 bases, 5 bases remained unmatched. DNA for the CDR3: TGTGCCAGCAGCCGTACAGGGGGGCCTGAAGCTTTCTTT. It yields the protein CASSRTGGPEAFF.

This clone was observed a handful of times. The chain recombines TRBV27 with TRBJ2-1, with 7 bases that match TRBD2. This CDR3 is built from 18 residues. In germline, CDR1 is MNHEY, CDR2 SMNVEV (reference sequence). The V segment lost 9 bases and the J segment 2 bases; nucleotides outside the gene matches: 19. The CDR3 bases are TGTGCCAGTTCGGGACCGATCCCTAGCGGAGTCCCCTACAATGAGCAGTTCTTC. It is translated as CASSGPIPSGVPYNEQFF.

The rearrangement uses TRBV18 and TRBJ1-2; TRBD1 might be the D (5 bases). CDR1 KGHSH and CDR2 LQKENI come from the germline V gene. V lost 0 bases to trimming and J lost 3 bases, with 14 bases between them. The CDR3 covers 16 residues. This CDR3 is CASSPPGTRGDYGYTF. CDR3 DNA: TGTGCCAGCTCACCACCCGGGACCCGAGGGGACTATGGCTACACCTTC.

V is TRBV30 and J is TRBJ1-1; a possible D gene is TRBD1 (6 bases). Looked up from germline, CDR1 is GTSNPN and CDR2 is SVGIG (reference sequence). V gave up 4 bases and J gave up 4 bases, with 13 bases separating them. CDR3 length: 13 amino acids. DNA of the CDR3: TGTGCCTGGACTACAGGGTTTGGCACTGAAGCTTTCTTT. Encoded protein: CAWTTGFGTEAFF.

The chain is built from TRBV20-1 and TRBJ2-1, with TRBD2 identical over 7 bases. This CDR3 is built from 11 residues. The germline V gene encodes CDR1 DFQATT and CDR2 SNEGSKA (reference sequence). J was trimmed by 10 bases and V by 6 bases; bases with no gene match: 6. The CDR3 loop is CSARDYIEQFF. As DNA, the CDR3 is TGCAGTGCCAGGGACTATATAGAGCAGTTCTTC.

The CDR3 spells CASSPPSDEQFF. In nucleotides, the CDR3 is TGTGCCAGCAGCCCCCCATCGGATGAGCAGTTCTTC. J is TRBJ2-1 and V is TRBV11-2, with no clear D. Germline V gives CDR1 SGHAT, CDR2 FQNNGV. V lost 5 bases, J lost 8 bases, and 10 bases lay in between. The CDR3 is 12 amino acids.

The chain uses TRBV5-1 and TRBJ2-1; TRBD2 matches at 8 bases. Germline CDR1 SGHRS, CDR2 YFSETQ. The CDR3 runs to 17 residues. V trimming: 4 bases; J trimming: 4 bases; junction bases outside the gene matches: 13. This chain's CDR3 is CASSEAGTRDFYNEQFF. The CDR3 DNA is TGCGCCAGCAGCGAAGCCGGGACTAGAGACTTTTACAATGAGCAGTTCTTC.